These 16 T cell receptor beta chains originate from one sample sequenced in a study of T cell repertoires in cytomegalovirus infection. Their antigen targets remain unknown. A single record per CDR3 protein comes from TCRdb applying MiXCR to the reads. Of around 43,000 distinct CDR3 sequences listed, roughly 20% were seen once; the top ten hold around 18%. The sequenced sample consisted of PBMCs, sequenced either directly or after in vitro stimulation (not recorded which). These receptor sequences come from a human donor in good health (CMV status not recorded). Some clones in this sample may be carry-over from other donors' samples.

This clonotype came up many times. The chain carries TRBV7-2 and TRBJ1-1; D is undetermined. This CDR3 has 14 residues. Germline values: CDR1 SGHTA, CDR2 FQGNSA. V gave up 2 bases and J gave up 7 bases, with 14 bases separating them. In DNA, the CDR3 is TGTGCCAGCAGCTTAATCGCCGGTCTAGGTGAAGCTTTCTTT. Translated, it gives CASSLIAGLGEAFF.

The V and J genes are TRBV12-3 or TRBV12-4 and TRBJ1-1; unclear D gene. This CDR3 region has 14 residues. V lost 5 bases to trimming and J lost 0 bases, with 10 bases between them. In nucleotides, the CDR3 is TGTGCCAGCAGTCTCCGGGAAATGAACACTGAAGCTTTCTTT. This sequence encodes CASSLREMNTEAFF.

This clonotype was counted only a few times. The V call is TRBV12-3 or TRBV12-4, the J call TRBJ2-2, with D possibly TRBD2 on 5 matching bases. This CDR3 spans 16 amino acids. V dropped 6 bases and J dropped 3 bases, with 17 bases sitting between them. The CDR3: CASRVLAGTDTGELFF. In DNA form, the CDR3 reads TGTGCCAGCAGGGTCTTGGCGGGTACGGACACCGGGGAGCTGTTTTTT.

The rearrangement uses TRBV10-3 and TRBJ2-1; TRBD1 matches at 7 bases. J gave up 6 bases and V 0 bases, and 8 bases lay outside the gene matches. Germline V CDR1 and CDR2: ENHRY, SYGVKD. The CDR3 is 16 residues long. Written as DNA, the CDR3 is TGTGCCATCAGTGAGTCGGCAGGGGGAAATTTCAATGAGCAGTTCTTC. Amino acid sequence: CAISESAGGNFNEQFF.

This clonotype came up once. This chain uses TRBV7-8 with TRBJ1-2; possible D gene TRBD1, 6 bases. This CDR3 spans 15 amino acids. Germline values: CDR1 SGHVS, CDR2 FQNEAQ. The ends were cut back, 2 bases at V and 3 bases at J, with 13 bases in the middle. CDR3 region: CASSLRGALDYGYTF. CDR3 coding DNA: TGTGCCAGCAGCTTAAGGGGGGCCCTAGACTATGGCTACACCTTC.

This chain joins TRBV12-5 and TRBJ1-1; no clear D gene. The V end lost 6 bases, the J end lost 5 bases, and 10 bases lay between the germline ends. Germline V CDR1 and CDR2: LGHNT, FRNRAP. CDR3 length: 12 residues. The CDR3: CASGIETTEAFF. The CDR3 region has the DNA TGTGCTAGTGGGATCGAAACGACTGAAGCTTTCTTT.

This clonotype was seen at least ten times. The rearrangement joins TRBV10-1 to TRBJ2-3, with D uncertain. Germline CDR1 is WNHNN and CDR2 is SYGVQD (reference sequence). This CDR3 contains 12 residues. Trimming stripped 5 bases from V and 4 bases from J, with 7 bases between. CDR3 DNA: TGCGCCAGCAGTACCGGCCCAGATACGCAGTATTTT. The encoded protein is CASSTGPDTQYF.

This clonotype turned up a few times. J is TRBJ1-6 and V is TRBV20-1; TRBD1 matches 10 bases. The CDR3 consists of 16 residues. The germline CDR1 and CDR2 sequences are DFQATT and SNEGSKA (reference sequence). With 4 bases clipped from V and 1 base from J, the junction kept 4 bases outside the gene matches. This CDR3 is CSAIRTGGSYNSPLHF. In DNA form, the CDR3 reads TGCAGTGCTATAAGGACAGGGGGGTCCTATAATTCACCCCTCCACTTT.

At least ten counts were recorded for this clonotype. The rearrangement joins TRBV7-2 to TRBJ1-3; the D is unclear. This CDR3 has 14 residues. V was trimmed by 1 base and J by 0 bases, leaving 4 bases between them. The V gene's germline CDR1 is SGHTA and CDR2 FQGNSA. Written as DNA, the CDR3 is TGTGCCAGCAGCTTAGTTACCTCTGGAAACACCATATATTTT. It translates to CASSLVTSGNTIYF.

This clonotype occurred many times. This rearrangement joins TRBV7-9 to TRBJ2-3; 12 positions agree with TRBD2. This CDR3 has 17 amino acids. Germline V gene data show CDR1 as SEHNR and CDR2 as FQNEAQ (reference sequence). The ends lost 9 bases at V and 3 bases at J; junction bases unmatched: 13. The CDR3 is CARDPLAGGPGTDTQYF. As DNA, the CDR3 is TGTGCCAGGGACCCGCTAGCGGGAGGGCCTGGGACAGATACGCAGTATTTT.

The CDR3 nucleotides are TGTGCCAGCAGCCGGGGGCGGGGGAGTGAGGATGAGCAGTTCTTC. This codes for CASSRGRGSEDEQFF. J is TRBJ2-1 and V is TRBV12-3 or TRBV12-4; possibly TRBD2 for D (7 bases). Between the trimmed V and J ends, which lost 6 bases and 8 bases, there was a span of 20 bases. The CDR3 has 15 residues.

This clonotype was counted at least ten times. The rearrangement joins TRBV2 to TRBJ1-6; the D gene is possibly TRBD1 (6 bases). CDR3 size: 14 residues. Germline values: CDR1 SNHLY, CDR2 FYNNEI. V lost 4 bases, J lost 8 bases, and 12 bases lay in between. CDR3 loop: CASSAPTGYSPLHF. CDR3 bases: TGTGCCAGCAGTGCCCCCACAGGGTATTCACCCCTCCACTTT.

J is TRBJ2-1 and V is TRBV5-5; D gene ambiguous. V gave up 4 bases and J gave up 0 bases, with 11 bases separating them. The CDR3 sequence is 15 residues long. The germline V gene encodes CDR1 SGHKS and CDR2 YYEKEE (reference sequence). CDR3 region: CASSHNTRSYNEQFF. Here the CDR3 DNA reads TGTGCCAGCAGCCACAACACGCGCTCCTACAATGAGCAGTTCTTC.

This clonotype was seen more than once but under ten times. The genes are TRBV6-8 and TRBJ1-3, with a tentative D call TRBD1 (6 bases). The CDR3 totals 13 residues. From germline, CDR1 is MNHGY and CDR2 SAAAGT. V shed 7 bases and J shed 7 bases, with 14 bases lying between them. CDR3 residues: CASKEGGRNTIYF. The CDR3 coding sequence is TGTGCCAGCAAGGAAGGGGGTCGGAACACCATATATTTT.

The chain recombines TRBV19 with TRBJ1-4; the D gene is possibly TRBD1 (6 bases). This CDR3 has 13 residues. Between the trimmed V and J ends, which lost 8 bases and 1 base, there was a span of 8 bases. Per the germline V gene, CDR1 is LNHDA and CDR2 is SQIVND (reference sequence). CDR3 protein: CASGGETNEKLFF. CDR3 nucleotides: TGTGCCAGTGGGGGCGAAACTAATGAAAAACTGTTTTTT.

This clonotype was observed a single time. The V gene is TRBV29-1, the J gene TRBJ1-1, with 8 bases matching TRBD1. The V and J ends lost 7 bases and 4 bases, in that order; junction bases with no gene match: 17. The CDR3 loop spans 16 amino acids. Germline V gene data show CDR1 as SQVTM and CDR2 as ANQGSEA. In nucleotides, the CDR3 is TGCAGCGGCAGAGCAGGGGGCGCATTTCTGGGCACTGAAGCTTTCTTT. Encoded protein: CSGRAGGAFLGTEAFF.